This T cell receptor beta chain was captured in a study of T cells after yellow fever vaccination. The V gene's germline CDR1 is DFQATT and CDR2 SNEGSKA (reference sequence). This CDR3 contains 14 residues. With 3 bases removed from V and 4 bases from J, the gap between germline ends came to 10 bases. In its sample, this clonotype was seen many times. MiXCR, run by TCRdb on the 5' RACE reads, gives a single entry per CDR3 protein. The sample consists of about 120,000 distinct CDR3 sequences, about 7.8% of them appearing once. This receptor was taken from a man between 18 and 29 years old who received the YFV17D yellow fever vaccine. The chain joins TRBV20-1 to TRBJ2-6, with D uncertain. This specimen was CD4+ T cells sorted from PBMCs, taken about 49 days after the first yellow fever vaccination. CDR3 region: CSASASRGANVLTF. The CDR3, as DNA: TGCAGTGCTAGTGCCTCGCGGGGGGCCAACGTCCTGACTTTC.